What follows describes a single T cell receptor beta chain. This sample was taken from a study of blood T cell repertoires in COVID-19. Study as a whole: The samples span acute and convalescent COVID-19 from the United States, Italy and Spain. Sample material is recorded as cDNA or gDNA derived from T cells, B-cell-depleted T cells, or PBMCs.

The CDR3 has 16 residues. The junction had 5 bases not matched to a gene; V was cut back by 2 bases and J by 4 bases. Germline assignment: CDR1 KGHSH and CDR2 LQKENI. Original processing notes: Cell counts per sample came from amplifying reference gene primers. The assay was immunoSEQ multiplex PCR, and TCRdb's table has in-frame clones only and misses some. From that table come the V and J calls and clone size; the DNA was used to work out D and trimming. The table has 150,000 to 200,000 clones, more than 80% seen once; the top ten hold approximately 2%. Enrollment of patients from Seattle took place during active infection, with longitudinal follow-up.

The TCR comes from an older woman with COVID-19, enrolled during active disease. The J gene is TRBJ1-5, the V gene TRBV18, with 10 nucleotides matching TRBD1. Material: peripheral blood. The CDR3 DNA reads TGTGCCAGCTCACCAACCCCGGGACAGGGGAATCAGCCCCAGCATTTT. This translates into CASSPTPGQGNQPQHF.